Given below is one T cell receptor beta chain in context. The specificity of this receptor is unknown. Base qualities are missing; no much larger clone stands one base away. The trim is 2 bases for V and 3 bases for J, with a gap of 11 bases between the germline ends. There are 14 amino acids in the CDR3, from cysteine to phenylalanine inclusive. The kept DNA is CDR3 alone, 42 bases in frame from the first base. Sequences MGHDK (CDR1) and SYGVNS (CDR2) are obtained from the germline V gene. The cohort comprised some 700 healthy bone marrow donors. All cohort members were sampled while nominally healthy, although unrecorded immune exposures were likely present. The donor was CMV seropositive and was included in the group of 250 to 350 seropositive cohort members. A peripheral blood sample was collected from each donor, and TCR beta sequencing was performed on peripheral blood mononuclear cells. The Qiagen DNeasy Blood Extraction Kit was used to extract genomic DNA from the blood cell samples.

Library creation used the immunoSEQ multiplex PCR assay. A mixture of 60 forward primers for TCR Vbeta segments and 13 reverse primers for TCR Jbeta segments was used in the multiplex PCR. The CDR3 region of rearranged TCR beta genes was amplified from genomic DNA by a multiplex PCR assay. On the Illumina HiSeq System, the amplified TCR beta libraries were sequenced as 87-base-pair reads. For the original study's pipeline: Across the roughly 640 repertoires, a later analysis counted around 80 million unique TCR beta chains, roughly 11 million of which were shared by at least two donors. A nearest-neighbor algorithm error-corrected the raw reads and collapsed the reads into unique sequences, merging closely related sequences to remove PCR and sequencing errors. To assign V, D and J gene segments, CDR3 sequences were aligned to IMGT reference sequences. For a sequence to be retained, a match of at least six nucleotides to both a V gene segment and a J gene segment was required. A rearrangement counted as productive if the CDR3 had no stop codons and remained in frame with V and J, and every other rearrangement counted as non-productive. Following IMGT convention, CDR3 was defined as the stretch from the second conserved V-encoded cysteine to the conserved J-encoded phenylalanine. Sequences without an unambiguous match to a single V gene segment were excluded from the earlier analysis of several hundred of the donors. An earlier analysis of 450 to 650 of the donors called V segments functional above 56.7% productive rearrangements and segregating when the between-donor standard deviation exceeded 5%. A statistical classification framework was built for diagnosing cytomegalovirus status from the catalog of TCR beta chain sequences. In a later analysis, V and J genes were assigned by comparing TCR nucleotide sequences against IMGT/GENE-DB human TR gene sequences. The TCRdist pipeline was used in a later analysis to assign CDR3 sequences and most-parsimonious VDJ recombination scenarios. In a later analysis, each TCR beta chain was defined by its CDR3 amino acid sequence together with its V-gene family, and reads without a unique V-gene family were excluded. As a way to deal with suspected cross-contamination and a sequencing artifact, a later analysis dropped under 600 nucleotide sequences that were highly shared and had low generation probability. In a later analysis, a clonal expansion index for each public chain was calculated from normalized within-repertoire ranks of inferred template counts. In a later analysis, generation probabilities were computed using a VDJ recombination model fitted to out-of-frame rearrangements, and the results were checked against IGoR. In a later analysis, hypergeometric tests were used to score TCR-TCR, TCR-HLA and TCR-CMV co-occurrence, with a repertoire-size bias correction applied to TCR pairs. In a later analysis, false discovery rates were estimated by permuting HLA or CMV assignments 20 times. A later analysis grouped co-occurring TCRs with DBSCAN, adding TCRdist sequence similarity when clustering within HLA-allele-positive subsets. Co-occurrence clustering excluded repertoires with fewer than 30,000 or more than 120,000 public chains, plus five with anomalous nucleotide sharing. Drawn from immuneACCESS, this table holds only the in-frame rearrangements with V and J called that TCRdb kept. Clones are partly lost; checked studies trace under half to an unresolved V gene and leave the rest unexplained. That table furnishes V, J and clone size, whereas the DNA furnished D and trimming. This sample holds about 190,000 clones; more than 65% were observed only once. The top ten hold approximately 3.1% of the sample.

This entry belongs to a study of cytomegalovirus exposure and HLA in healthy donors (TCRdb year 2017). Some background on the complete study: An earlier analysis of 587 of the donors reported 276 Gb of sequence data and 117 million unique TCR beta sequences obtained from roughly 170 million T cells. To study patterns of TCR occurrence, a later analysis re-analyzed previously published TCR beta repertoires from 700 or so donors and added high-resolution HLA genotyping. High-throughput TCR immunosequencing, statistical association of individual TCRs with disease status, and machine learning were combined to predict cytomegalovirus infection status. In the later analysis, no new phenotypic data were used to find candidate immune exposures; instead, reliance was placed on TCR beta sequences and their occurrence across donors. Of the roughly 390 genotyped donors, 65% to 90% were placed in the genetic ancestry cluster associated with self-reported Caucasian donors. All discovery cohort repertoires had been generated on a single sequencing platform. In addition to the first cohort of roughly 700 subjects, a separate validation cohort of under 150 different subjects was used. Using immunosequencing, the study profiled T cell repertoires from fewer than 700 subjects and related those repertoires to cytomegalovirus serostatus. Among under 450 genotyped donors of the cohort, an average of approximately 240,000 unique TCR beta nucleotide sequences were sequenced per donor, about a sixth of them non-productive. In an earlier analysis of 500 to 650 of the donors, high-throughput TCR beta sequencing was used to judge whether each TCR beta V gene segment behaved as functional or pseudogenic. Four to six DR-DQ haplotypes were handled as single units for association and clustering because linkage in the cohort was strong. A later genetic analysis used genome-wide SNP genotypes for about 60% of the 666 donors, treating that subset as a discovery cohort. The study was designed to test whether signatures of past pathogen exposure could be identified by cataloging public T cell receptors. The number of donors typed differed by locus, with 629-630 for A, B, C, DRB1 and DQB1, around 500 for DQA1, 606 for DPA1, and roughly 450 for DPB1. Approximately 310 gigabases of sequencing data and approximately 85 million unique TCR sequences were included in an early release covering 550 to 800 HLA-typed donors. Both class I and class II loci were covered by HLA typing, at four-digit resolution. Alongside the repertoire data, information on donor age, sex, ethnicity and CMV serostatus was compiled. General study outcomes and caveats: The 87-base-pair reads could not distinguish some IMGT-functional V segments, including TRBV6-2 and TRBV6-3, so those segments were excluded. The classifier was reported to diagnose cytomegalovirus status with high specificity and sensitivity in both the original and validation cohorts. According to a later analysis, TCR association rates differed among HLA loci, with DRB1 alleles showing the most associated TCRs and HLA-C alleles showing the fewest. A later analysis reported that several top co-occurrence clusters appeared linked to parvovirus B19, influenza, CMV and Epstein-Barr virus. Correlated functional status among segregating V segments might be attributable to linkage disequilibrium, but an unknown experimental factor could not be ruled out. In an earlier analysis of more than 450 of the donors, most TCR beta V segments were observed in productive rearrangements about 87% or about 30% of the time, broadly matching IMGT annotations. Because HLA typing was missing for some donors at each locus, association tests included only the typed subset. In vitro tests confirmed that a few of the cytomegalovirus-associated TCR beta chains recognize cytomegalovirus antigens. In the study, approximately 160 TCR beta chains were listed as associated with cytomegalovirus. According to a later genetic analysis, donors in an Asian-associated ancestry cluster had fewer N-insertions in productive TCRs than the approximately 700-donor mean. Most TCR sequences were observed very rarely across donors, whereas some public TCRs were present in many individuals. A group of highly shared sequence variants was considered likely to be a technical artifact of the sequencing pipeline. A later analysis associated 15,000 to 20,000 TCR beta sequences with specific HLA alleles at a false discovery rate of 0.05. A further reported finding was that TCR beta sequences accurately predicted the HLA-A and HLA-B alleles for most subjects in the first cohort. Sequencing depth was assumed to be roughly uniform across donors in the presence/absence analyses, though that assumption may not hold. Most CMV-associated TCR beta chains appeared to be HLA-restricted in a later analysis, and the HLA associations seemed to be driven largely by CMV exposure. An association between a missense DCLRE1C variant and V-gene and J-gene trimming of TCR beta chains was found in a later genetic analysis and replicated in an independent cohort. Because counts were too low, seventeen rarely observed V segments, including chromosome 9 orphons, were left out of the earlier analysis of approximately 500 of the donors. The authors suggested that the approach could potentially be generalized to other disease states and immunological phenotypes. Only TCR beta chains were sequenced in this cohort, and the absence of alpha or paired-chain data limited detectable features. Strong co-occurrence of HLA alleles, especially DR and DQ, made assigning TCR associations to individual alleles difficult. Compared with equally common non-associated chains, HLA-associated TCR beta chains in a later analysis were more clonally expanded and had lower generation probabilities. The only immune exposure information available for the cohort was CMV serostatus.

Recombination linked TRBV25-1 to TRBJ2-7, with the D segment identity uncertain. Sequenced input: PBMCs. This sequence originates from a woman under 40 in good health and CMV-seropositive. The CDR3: CASSEGWQNYEQYF. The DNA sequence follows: TGTGCCAGCAGTGAAGGTTGGCAGAACTACGAGCAGTACTTC.